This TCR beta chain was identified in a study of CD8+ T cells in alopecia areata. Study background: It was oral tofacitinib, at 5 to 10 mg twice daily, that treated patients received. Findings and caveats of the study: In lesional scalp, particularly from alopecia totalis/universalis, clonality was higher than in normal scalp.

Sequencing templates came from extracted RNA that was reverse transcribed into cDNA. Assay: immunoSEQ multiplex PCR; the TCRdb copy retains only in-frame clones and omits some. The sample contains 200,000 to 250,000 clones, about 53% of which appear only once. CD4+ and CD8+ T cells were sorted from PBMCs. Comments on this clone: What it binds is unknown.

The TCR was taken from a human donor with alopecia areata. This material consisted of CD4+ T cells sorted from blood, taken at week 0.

CDR3 coding DNA: TGTGCCTGGAGTCAACAGGGTAATCAGCCCCAGCATTTT. Its protein product is CAWSQQGNQPQHF. The chain is built from TRBV30 and TRBJ1-5; weak D call: TRBD1 (6 bases). The CDR3 consists of 13 residues. Germline V gene lookup returns CDR1 GTSNPN and CDR2 SVGIG (reference sequence). V was cut by 2 bases and J by 4 bases, with 9 bases left in between. Full variable domain (missing parts from reference TRBV30 and TRBJ1-5): SQTIHQWPATLVQPVGSPLSLECTVEGTSNPNLYWYRQAAGRGLQLLFYSVGIGQISSEVPQNLSASRPQDRQFILSSKKLLLSDSGFYLCAWSQQGNQPQHFGDGTRLSIL.